The TCR beta chain described here comes from a study of cytomegalovirus exposure and HLA in healthy donors. General study findings and limits: Using the classifier, cytomegalovirus status was reportedly diagnosed with high specificity and sensitivity. Researchers reported in a later analysis that a missense DCLRE1C variant was tied to TCR beta V- and J-gene trimming. TCR association rates varied by HLA locus in a later analysis, with DRB1 highest and HLA-C lowest. Most of the TCR beta V segments (in an earlier analysis) were productive either about 87% or about 30% of the time.

This clone was picked up a small number of times. Antigen: not known. The germline V gene has CDR1 MGHRA and CDR2 YSYEKL. The CDR3 runs to 15 residues. J was trimmed by 7 bases and V by 1 base; bases with no gene match: 5. It was with 60 Vbeta and 13 Jbeta primers that the PCR ran. Assay used: immunoSEQ multiplex PCR; TCRdb lists only in-frame clones, some missing. The sample includes over 120,000 clones, about 80% of them seen just once. The clonotype originates from a man aged 40-49 years in good health and CMV-seronegative. This chain joins TRBV4-1 and TRBJ1-5; 9 bases match TRBD1. Sequenced material: PBMCs. CDR3 loop: CASSQVGQGMQPQHF. DNA of the CDR3: TGCGCCAGCAGCCAAGTCGGACAGGGGATGCAGCCCCAGCATTTT.